The rows below give T cell receptor beta chains drawn from one sample of a study of blood T cells in healthy people across ages. TCRdb analysed the 5' RACE reads with MiXCR anew, one entry per CDR3 protein. The table lists 550,000 to 800,000 distinct CDR3 sequences, approximately 29% of them singletons. Sample: blood. Receptor source: a woman older than 75 in good health. CDR3s include the opening cysteine and the closing phenylalanine or tryptophan. D genes are given only for firm matches. Expanded clones are given a class, and other clones once, few, many or no size at all.

>once|TRBJ2-3|NA|TRBV5-1
CASSLAVLRSGGLNTQYF
TGCGCCAGCAGCTTGGCCGTATTGAGGAGCGGCGGTCTGAATACGCAGTATTTT
>many|TRBJ1-1|NA|TRBV20-1
CSAYREEAEAFF
TGCAGTGCTTACAGGGAGGAGGCTGAAGCTTTCTTT
>once|TRBJ2-3|TRBD2|TRBV4-1
CASSRGDAGGGDTQYF
TGCGCCAGCAGCCGAGGGGACGCGGGGGGCGGGGATACGCAGTATTTT
>many|TRBJ2-7|TRBD1|TRBV6-1
CASRTGQGLEQYF
TGTGCCAGCAGAACGGGACAGGGTCTCGAGCAGTACTTC
>many|TRBJ2-3|NA|TRBV6-2/TRBV6-3
CASSYKGADTQYF
TGTGCCAGCAGTTACAAAGGGGCAGATACGCAGTATTTT
>NA|TRBJ2-1|TRBD2|TRBV6-4
CASSWTSGDYNEQFF
TGTGCCAGCAGCTGGACTAGCGGGGATTACAATGAGCAGTTCTTC
>NA|TRBJ1-1|TRBD1|TRBV3-1
CASSYKGQGSSEAFF
TGTGCCAGCAGCTACAAGGGACAGGGGAGTTCGGAAGCTTTCTTT
>NA|TRBJ2-1|TRBD2|TRBV5-6
CASSLVAGRGYEQFF
TGTGCCAGCAGCTTGGTTGCGGGGAGGGGCTATGAGCAGTTCTTC
>NA|TRBJ1-1|NA|TRBV9
CASSVDSLNTEAFF
TGTGCCAGCAGCGTAGACAGTCTGAACACTGAAGCTTTCTTT
>NA|TRBJ1-5|NA|TRBV7-2
CASSAQLGGNQPQHF
TGTGCCAGCAGCGCGCAATTAGGGGGGAATCAGCCCCAGCATTTT
>many|TRBJ1-1|NA|TRBV7-2
CASSIDRGTEAFF
TGTGCCAGCAGCATAGACCGAGGAACTGAAGCTTTCTTT
>NA|TRBJ2-7|TRBD1|TRBV19
CASHLSGTGAYEQYF
TGTGCCAGTCATCTATCCGGGACAGGGGCCTACGAGCAGTACTTC
>many|TRBJ1-2|NA|TRBV6-2/TRBV6-3
CASSYSLQGGYTF
TGTGCCAGCAGTTACTCGCTTCAGGGTGGCTACACCTTC
>NA|TRBJ2-2|NA|TRBV6-2/TRBV6-3
CASSYPLGTNTGELFF
TGTGCCAGCAGTTACCCCCTCGGGACAAACACCGGGGAGCTGTTTTTT
>many|TRBJ1-5|NA|TRBV10-3
CAISEGDGSQPQHF
TGTGCCATCAGTGAGGGGGATGGGAGCCAGCCCCAGCATTTT
>many|TRBJ1-2|NA|TRBV27
CASRAPGYYGYTF
TGTGCCAGCAGGGCCCCAGGGTACTATGGCTACACCTTC
>NA|TRBJ2-2|NA|TRBV20-1
CSASSGGGSTGELFF
TGCAGTGCTAGTTCCGGGGGCGGGAGCACCGGGGAGCTGTTTTTT
>few|TRBJ1-1|NA|TRBV19
CASSIIERGPGGAEAFF
TGTGCCAGTAGTATAATTGAGAGGGGCCCTGGCGGCGCTGAAGCTTTCTTT
>many|TRBJ2-7|NA|TRBV7-8
CASSSGGGQSYEQYF
TGTGCCAGCAGCTCCGGAGGAGGACAGTCCTACGAGCAGTACTTC
>many|TRBJ2-4|TRBD2|TRBV4-1
CASSQEGVTLAGGRTKNIQYF
TGCGCCAGCAGCCAAGAAGGGGTCACCCTAGCGGGGGGCCGAACCAAAAACATTCAGTACTTC
>few|TRBJ1-2|NA|TRBV6-1
CASSDTGLANYGYTF
TGTGCCAGCAGTGACACAGGGTTGGCGAACTATGGCTACACCTTC
>many|TRBJ1-6|NA|TRBV7-3
CASSLNVGKNSPLHF
TGTGCCAGCAGCTTAAATGTCGGCAAAAATTCACCCCTCCACTTT
>many|TRBJ1-5|NA|TRBV6-1
CASSGRSLLYQPQHF
TGTGCCAGCAGTGGCAGGTCGTTACTGTATCAGCCCCAGCATTTT
>many|TRBJ1-2|NA|TRBV5-6
CASSSLGDAYGYTF
TGTGCCAGCAGCTCTCTAGGAGATGCCTATGGCTACACCTTC
>many|TRBJ2-7|NA|TRBV18
CASSLNEAYEQYF
TGTGCCAGCTCACTCAACGAGGCCTACGAGCAGTACTTC
>many|TRBJ2-7|TRBD1|TRBV5-1
CASSLATGLDEQYF
TGCGCCAGCAGCTTGGCGACAGGGCTCGACGAGCAGTACTTC
>NA|TRBJ2-1|NA|TRBV20-1
CSASLATSNYEQFF
TGCAGTGCTAGTCTCGCGACTAGTAATTATGAGCAGTTCTTC
>NA|TRBJ2-3|NA|TRBV7-9
CASRSGDTSTDTQYF
TGTGCCAGTCGATCCGGAGACACTAGCACAGATACGCAGTATTTT
>many|TRBJ1-1|NA|TRBV29-1
CSVERQTNTEAFF
TGCAGCGTTGAAAGACAGACGAACACTGAAGCTTTCTTT
>many|TRBJ2-1|NA|TRBV4-1
CASSQVPGYEQFF
TGCGCCAGCAGCCAAGTACCGGGCTATGAGCAGTTCTTC
>many|TRBJ1-2|TRBD1|TRBV30
CARQTGRGYTF
TGTGCCCGTCAGACAGGGCGCGGCTACACCTTC
>few|TRBJ2-3|TRBD1|TRBV12-3/TRBV12-4
CASSSRTGRTDTQYF
TGTGCCAGCAGTTCCCGGACAGGGCGCACAGATACGCAGTATTTT
>NA|TRBJ1-4|NA|TRBV28
CASSDSNEKLFF
TGTGCCAGCAGTGATTCTAATGAAAAACTGTTTTTT
>many|TRBJ2-3|TRBD2|TRBV20-1
CSAAPSGGAGDTQYF
TGCAGTGCTGCACCTAGCGGGGGGGCTGGAGATACGCAGTATTTT
>few|TRBJ1-2|NA|TRBV5-4
CASSREISDRNGYTF
TGTGCCAGCAGCCGGGAGATCTCAGACAGGAACGGCTACACCTTC
>many|TRBJ1-3|NA|TRBV4-2
CASSQDGTAGNTIYF
TGTGCCAGCAGCCAAGATGGGACGGCTGGAAACACCATATATTTT
>NA|TRBJ2-2|TRBD2|TRBV6-1
CASGGTSGFTGELFF
TGTGCCAGCGGGGGGACTAGCGGATTCACCGGGGAGCTGTTTTTT
>NA|TRBJ1-2|NA|TRBV27
CASSLGRALSGYTF
TGTGCCAGCAGTTTAGGCAGGGCTCTAAGTGGCTACACCTTC
>many|TRBJ2-1|TRBD2|TRBV6-2/TRBV6-3
CASSYASGGPYNEQFF
TGTGCCAGCAGTTACGCTAGCGGGGGACCCTACAATGAGCAGTTCTTC
>NA|TRBJ1-5|TRBD1|TRBV30
CAWGRTGVLMAQHF
TGTGCCTGGGGCCGGACAGGGGTTTTAATGGCCCAGCATTTT
>NA|TRBJ2-5|TRBD1|TRBV15
CATSNRGAQETQYF
TGTGCCACCAGCAACAGGGGGGCGCAAGAGACCCAGTACTTC
>NA|TRBJ2-3|NA|TRBV20-1
CSANPSGSGPEGDTQYF
TGCAGTGCTAACCCATCGGGGTCGGGACCTGAGGGAGATACGCAGTATTTT
>many|TRBJ2-2|NA|TRBV20-1
CSALGVNTGELFF
TGCAGTGCTTTGGGTGTTAACACCGGGGAGCTGTTTTTT
>few|TRBJ2-3|TRBD2|TRBV6-5
CASTSGLGRTDTQYF
TGTGCCAGCACATCGGGACTAGGGAGGACAGATACGCAGTATTTT
>NA|TRBJ2-1|TRBD2|TRBV5-1
CASSLGAGGAYEQFF
TGCGCCAGCAGCTTAGGGGCGGGGGGGGCCTATGAGCAGTTCTTC
>NA|TRBJ1-2|TRBD1|TRBV18
CASSPKDRVDYGYTF
TGTGCCAGCTCACCTAAGGACAGGGTCGACTATGGCTACACCTTC
>many|TRBJ1-4|NA|TRBV3-1
CASSPWATNEKLFF
TGTGCCAGCAGCCCGTGGGCAACTAATGAAAAACTGTTTTTT
>NA|TRBJ2-5|TRBD2|TRBV10-3
CAISESSGGGTQYF
TGTGCCATCAGTGAGTCGTCGGGAGGAGGGACCCAGTACTTC
>few|TRBJ2-1|TRBD2|TRBV19
CASSLSGGAVNEQFF
TGTGCCAGTAGTCTTAGCGGGGGGGCCGTCAATGAGCAGTTCTTC
>NA|TRBJ1-1|NA|TRBV15
CATSMALRTEAFF
TGTGCCACCAGCATGGCCTTGAGGACTGAAGCTTTCTTT
>few|TRBJ2-2|NA|TRBV7-9
CCPRRVNTGELFF
TGTTGCCCGAGGCGAGTGAACACCGGGGAGCTGTTTTTT
>many|TRBJ2-1|TRBD1|TRBV5-1
CASSLRTGPINEQFF
TGCGCCAGCAGCTTGCGGACAGGTCCGATAAATGAGCAGTTCTTC
>NA|TRBJ1-2|TRBD1|TRBV19
CACRTTGAYGYTF
TGTGCCTGTAGGACGACAGGGGCGTACGGCTACACCTTC
>NA|TRBJ1-1|NA|TRBV30
CAWSRQTPTGNTEAFF
TGTGCCTGGAGCCGCCAGACTCCAACGGGGAACACTGAAGCTTTCTTT
>few|TRBJ2-2|NA|TRBV27
CASRFFGSDGELFF
TGTGCCAGCCGGTTTTTTGGGTCGGACGGGGAGCTGTTTTTT
>many|TRBJ2-1|NA|TRBV7-2
CASGATGSYNEQFF
TGTGCCAGCGGGGCGACAGGCTCCTACAATGAGCAGTTCTTC
>many|TRBJ2-6|NA|TRBV30
CAWRIKEAGANVLTF
TGTGCCTGGAGAATAAAGGAGGCTGGGGCCAACGTCCTGACTTTC
>many|TRBJ2-5|NA|TRBV28
CASSLSVTQYF
TGTGCCAGCAGCCTTTCGGTGACCCAGTACTTC
>NA|TRBJ1-3|NA|TRBV7-2
CASSPTTLGNTIYF
TGTGCCAGCAGCCCGACAACTCTCGGAAACACCATATATTTT
>NA|TRBJ1-3|NA|TRBV30
CAWRTVSGNTIYF
TGTGCCTGGAGGACAGTTTCTGGAAACACCATATATTTT